Each of the 2 T cell receptor beta chains below was sequenced from the same sample in a study of breast tumors, draining lymph nodes, adjacent tissues. Samples came from axillary lymph nodes draining the breast cancer. One entry per CDR3 protein, called by TCRdb with MiXCR from the multiplex PCR reads. This table has 270,000 or so distinct CDR3 sequences, around 30% appearing once. Sequenced input: axillary lymph node tissue. The receptor set was obtained from a female donor with breast cancer. Some clones in this sample may be carry-over from other donors' samples.

In this sample, this clonotype turned up many times. The V gene is TRBV10-3, the J gene TRBJ2-1, with D possibly being TRBD2 (5 bases). This CDR3 has 21 amino acids. Per the germline V gene, CDR1 is ENHRY and CDR2 is SYGVKD. Trimming stripped 2 bases from V and 1 base from J, with 27 bases between. This CDR3 reads CAISEIVGFEVGALSYNEQFF. For the CDR3, the DNA is TGTGCCATCAGTGAGATAGTGGGGTTTGAAGTGGGAGCCCTTTCCTACAATGAGCAGTTCTTC.

This clonotype was counted between two and nine times. The chain links TRBV28 to TRBJ1-2; no clear D gene. Germline V gives CDR1 MDHEN, CDR2 SYDVKM. The CDR3 contains 14 residues. Trimming left V 3 bases short and J 4 bases short, with 12 bases between. The CDR3 nucleotides read TGTGCCAGCAGTTTGGTTGGGGTGGGCTATGGCTACACCTTC. Translating it yields CASSLVGVGYGYTF.